Listed below are T cell receptor beta chains from one sample, sequenced in a study of blood T cells in healthy people across ages. Each CDR3 protein gets one entry after TCRdb re-called the 5' RACE reads with MiXCR. The sample contains approximately 600,000 distinct CDR3 sequences, 58% of which appear only once. The sequenced sample was blood. These receptor sequences come from a man between 60 and 75 years old in good health. CDR3s include the opening cysteine and the closing phenylalanine or tryptophan. Each record gives: D gene, J gene, V gene, clone size, CDR3 protein, CDR3 DNA. A D gene is named only where the DNA matches it firmly. The size of a clone is reported for some rows only, either as once, few or many, or as a class for expanded clones.

- | TRBJ2-5 | TRBV5-1 | - | CASSLGAITIGETQYF | TGCGCCAGCAGCTTGGGCGCGATAACTATTGGGGAGACCCAGTACTTC
TRBD1 | TRBJ2-5 | TRBV28 | - | CASSESDRGETQYF | TGTGCCAGCAGTGAAAGTGACAGGGGGGAGACCCAGTACTTC
TRBD1 | TRBJ2-7 | TRBV6-2/TRBV6-3 | few | CASIETGGNSYEQYF | TGTGCCAGCATTGAGACAGGGGGGAACTCCTACGAGCAGTACTTC
- | TRBJ2-7 | TRBV18 | - | CASSPPSLANGKQYF | TGTGCCAGCTCACCACCGAGTCTCGCTAATGGGAAGCAGTACTTC
- | TRBJ1-2 | TRBV29-1 | - | CSVPGDRKDYGYTF | TGCAGCGTTCCCGGGGACCGAAAAGACTATGGCTACACCTTC
- | TRBJ2-5 | TRBV27 | - | CASSPSLGEQETQYF | TGTGCCAGCAGTCCCTCACTCGGGGAACAAGAGACCCAGTACTTC
- | TRBJ2-3 | TRBV5-1 | - | CAGSLLGRSRTDTQYF | TGCGCCGGCAGCTTGTTGGGTCGTAGCAGGACAGATACGCAGTATTTT
- | TRBJ2-5 | TRBV5-1 | - | CASSAAPGWETQYF | TGCGCCAGCAGCGCCGCCCCGGGCTGGGAGACCCAGTACTTC
TRBD2 | TRBJ2-1 | TRBV10-2 | few | CASRLTSGSYNEQFF | TGCGCCAGCAGGTTGACTAGCGGCTCCTACAATGAGCAGTTCTTC
- | TRBJ1-2 | TRBV25-1 | - | CASSENPDAGYGYTF | TGTGCCAGCAGTGAAAATCCCGACGCCGGGTATGGCTACACCTTC
- | TRBJ2-5 | TRBV2 | - | CANSVLGRETQYF | TGTGCCAACAGTGTCCTGGGGAGGGAGACCCAGTACTTC
- | TRBJ2-5 | TRBV7-9 | - | CASSFSTNQETQYF | TGTGCCAGCTCCTTCAGTACGAACCAAGAGACCCAGTACTTC
TRBD2 | TRBJ2-5 | TRBV12-3/TRBV12-4 | few | CASSLLLAQETQYF | TGTGCCAGCAGTTTATTACTAGCGCAAGAGACCCAGTACTTC
- | TRBJ2-5 | TRBV3-1 | - | CASSQEGLALAYQETQYF | TGTGCCAGCAGCCAAGAGGGGCTAGCCCTGGCGTACCAAGAGACCCAGTACTTC
- | TRBJ2-5 | TRBV4-1 | many | CASSQDGWKTQYF | TGCGCCAGCAGCCAAGACGGGTGGAAGACCCAGTACTTC
TRBD2 | TRBJ2-3 | TRBV6-6 | - | CASSYSGGKADTQYF | TGTGCCAGCAGTTACTCGGGAGGGAAGGCAGATACGCAGTATTTT
- | TRBJ2-2 | TRBV29-1 | - | CSVRAAGELFF | TGCAGCGTCCGAGCCGCCGGGGAGCTGTTTTTT
- | TRBJ2-7 | TRBV7-9 | few | CASSFLWSRGEQYF | TGTGCCAGCAGCTTCCTCTGGTCCCGGGGCGAGCAGTACTTC
- | TRBJ2-1 | TRBV24-1 | few | CATSDPRGDNEQFF | TGTGCCACCAGTGATCCGCGAGGGGACAATGAGCAGTTCTTC
- | TRBJ2-3 | TRBV29-1 | - | CSVELPRGSTDTQYF | TGCAGCGTTGAACTACCGAGGGGGAGCACAGATACGCAGTATTTT
- | TRBJ1-1 | TRBV20-1 | few | CSARAPGSGETEAFF | TGCAGTGCTAGAGCCCCGGGGTCGGGGGAGACTGAAGCTTTCTTT
- | TRBJ2-1 | TRBV4-1 | - | CASSQEGQGGNEQFF | TGCGCCAGCAGCCAAGAGGGGCAGGGTGGGAATGAGCAGTTCTTC
- | TRBJ1-2 | TRBV7-9 | few | CASSPPTGNYGYTF | TGTGCCAGCAGCCCGCCTACAGGGAACTATGGCTACACCTTC
- | TRBJ1-2 | TRBV2 | - | CASSGAGTIYGYTF | TGTGCCAGCAGTGGAGCAGGGACGATCTATGGCTACACCTTC
- | TRBJ1-4 | TRBV3-1 | - | CASSRPSGPDNEKLFF | TGTGCCAGCAGCCGCCCTTCTGGGCCGGATAATGAAAAACTGTTTTTT
- | TRBJ1-4 | TRBV20-1 | - | CSAQPFSTNEKLFF | TGCAGTGCTCAACCCTTTTCAACTAATGAAAAACTGTTTTTT